These T cell receptor beta chains were read from a single sample in a study of blood T cell repertoires in COVID-19. Method: immunoSEQ multiplex PCR; TCRdb's copy keeps in-frame clones and lacks some. In the table there are some 270,000 clones, 90% of which are singletons. Input material: peripheral blood. The receptor set was obtained from a woman in her sixties with COVID-19, enrolled during active disease. The CDR3 runs from the conserved cysteine through the conserved F or W. D genes are given only for firm matches. Clone size is shown for a subset of rows, as once, few, many or a class of expanded clone.

J,size,V,D,DNA,CDR3
TRBJ1-1,NA,TRBV5-1,NA,TGCGCCAGCAGCTTAGTTGAGGGCGCTGAAGCTTTCTTT,CASSLVEGAEAFF
TRBJ2-7,once,TRBV9,NA,TGTGCCAGCAGCGTAGAGCCTCAAGGGGGTTCCTACGAGCAGTACTTC,CASSVEPQGGSYEQYF
TRBJ1-5,NA,TRBV13,NA,TGTGCCAGCAGCTTAGGGGCGGGATATCAGCCCCAGCATTTT,CASSLGAGYQPQHF
TRBJ1-4,NA,TRBV2,TRBD1,TGTGCCAGCACGACAGGGACTAATGAAAAACTGTTTTTT,CASTTGTNEKLFF
TRBJ2-2,NA,TRBV19,NA,TGTGCCAGTAGTGGCGGAAAATCGAACACCGGGGAGCTGTTTTTT,CASSGGKSNTGELFF
TRBJ1-5,NA,TRBV11-2,NA,TGTGCCAGCAGCTTAGGAGCTTATAGCAATCAGCCCCAGCATTTT,CASSLGAYSNQPQHF
TRBJ1-2,NA,TRBV7-3,TRBD1,TGTGCCAGCAGCCCAATTAAATTACTCCGGGACAGTGTTGGAGGCTACACCTTC,CASSPIKLLRDSVGGYTF
TRBJ2-3,NA,TRBV18,NA,TGTGCCAGCTCATATGGGGGGTTGTCGGATACGCAGTATTTT,CASSYGGLSDTQYF
TRBJ1-5,NA,TRBV12-3/TRBV12-4,NA,TGTGCCAGCAGTCTTGACGGGGGTCAGCCCCAGCATTTT,CASSLDGGQPQHF
TRBJ1-6,NA,TRBV4-3,NA,TGCGCCAGCAGCCAAGAAAAGGTGAGGTCACCCCTCCACTTT,CASSQEKVRSPLHF
TRBJ2-2,NA,TRBV7-8,NA,TGTGCCAGCAGCTTAGGGATAACAGTCGGGGAGCTGTTTTTT,CASSLGITVGELFF
TRBJ2-3,NA,TRBV3-1/TRBV3-2,NA,TGTGCCAGCAGCCAAGAGGCTGGCGGGAGCACAGATACGCAGTATTTT,CASSQEAGGSTDTQYF
TRBJ1-1,once,TRBV15,NA,TGTGCCACCAGCAGAGATAAGGGGGTAATGAACACTGAAGCTTTCTTT,CATSRDKGVMNTEAFF
TRBJ2-1,NA,TRBV7-9,TRBD2,TGTGCCAGCAGCCCCCCTGGACTAGCGGCAAGGAGTGAGCAGTTCTTC,CASSPPGLAARSEQFF
TRBJ1-6,NA,TRBV18,NA,TGTGCCAGCTCACCGAATACAGGAAATAATTCACCCCTCCACTTT,CASSPNTGNNSPLHF
TRBJ1-5,NA,TRBV30,NA,TGTGCCTGGAGTTTTAAGGGAGGCAGCAATCAGCCCCAGCATTTT,CAWSFKGGSNQPQHF
TRBJ1-1,NA,TRBV5-5,TRBD1,TGTGCCAGCAGCCTGCCCCAGGGGGCTTTGAACACTGAAGCTTTCTTT,CASSLPQGALNTEAFF
TRBJ2-2,NA,TRBV6-6,NA,TGTGCCAGCAGGCTGACAGTGAACACCGGGGAGCTGTTTTTT,CASRLTVNTGELFF
TRBJ1-1,NA,TRBV29-1,NA,TGCAGCGTAGAAAGGGCGGAGCGGCGGGCTGAAGCTTTCTTT,CSVERAERRAEAFF
TRBJ1-5,NA,TRBV7-2,NA,TGTGCCAGCAGCTTAAACGGGGGGAATCAGCCCCAGCATTTT,CASSLNGGNQPQHF
TRBJ2-5,NA,TRBV24-1,NA,TGTGCCACCAGTGACTTAGCTGGGACCCAGTACTTC,CATSDLAGTQYF
TRBJ2-5,NA,TRBV27,TRBD1,TGTGCCAGCAGTTTTGGTCTCCGGGGGACAGGGGCCTCCCAAGAGACCCAGTACTTC,CASSFGLRGTGASQETQYF
TRBJ2-2,NA,TRBV6-2/TRBV6-3,TRBD1,TGTGCCAGCAGTTACCCCCGACAGGGGGCGAGTATATGGAGCGGGGAGCTGCTTTTT,CASSYPRQGASIWSGELLF
TRBJ1-5,NA,TRBV5-6,NA,TGTGCCAGCGGACGCGGGGCCGAGGTTGTACCCCAGCATTTT,CASGRGAEVVPQHF
TRBJ1-2,NA,TRBV9,NA,TGTGCCAGCAGCGCCACAGCTAACTATGGCTACACCTTC,CASSATANYGYTF
TRBJ1-2,few,TRBV6-5,NA,TGTGCCAGCAGTTACAGCGGCAGCAACTATGGCTACACCTTC,CASSYSGSNYGYTF
TRBJ2-1,NA,TRBV19,TRBD2,TGTGCCAGTAGTATAATGGGAGGGGCTACCAATAATGAGCAGTTCTTC,CASSIMGGATNNEQFF
TRBJ1-6,NA,TRBV11-2,NA,TGTGCCAGCAGCCTCTCGGGGCCAGGGGCTTCACCCCTCCACTTT,CASSLSGPGASPLHF
TRBJ2-1,NA,TRBV19,TRBD1,TGTGCCAGTAGTATATCAGGGGGCTTGGTCAATGAGCAGTTCTTC,CASSISGGLVNEQFF
TRBJ2-5,NA,TRBV10-2,NA,TGCGCCAGCAGTGAAAGGGGAGAGACCCAGTACTTC,CASSERGETQYF
TRBJ2-7,NA,TRBV5-6,NA,TGTGCCAGCAGCTTGTCGGGACTGGGGGGAGGCGAGCAGTACTTC,CASSLSGLGGGEQYF
TRBJ2-3,NA,TRBV10-1,TRBD1,TGCGCCAGCAGTGACATGGGACAGCCTTTCACAGATACGCAGTATTTT,CASSDMGQPFTDTQYF
TRBJ1-4,NA,TRBV15,NA,TGTGCCACCAGGCAGGGTTTTTTTTTAGGTGAAAAACTGTTTTTT,CATRQGFFLGEKLFF
TRBJ1-1,NA,TRBV5-1,NA,TGCGCCAGCAGCTTGAGGCAGGGTAGCACTGAAGCTTTCTTT,CASSLRQGSTEAFF
TRBJ1-2,NA,TRBV6-6,TRBD1,TGTGCCAGCAGTTCCCAGGGGGAGTATGGCTACACCTTC,CASSSQGEYGYTF
TRBJ2-4,NA,TRBV19,TRBD2,TGTGCCAGTAGCGGGGGGGCCCAAAACATTCAGTACTTC,CASSGGAQNIQYF
TRBJ2-1,few,TRBV4-2,TRBD1,TGTGCCAGCAGCCAAGGGAACGACAGGGACAATGAGCAGTTCTTC,CASSQGNDRDNEQFF
TRBJ2-3,NA,TRBV7-2,TRBD1,TGTGCCAGCAGCGGACAGGGTCTAGATACGCAGTATTTT,CASSGQGLDTQYF
TRBJ2-7,few,TRBV11-2,NA,TGTGCCAGCAGCTTCGGGGTGGCTAGCGTAGAGCAGTACTTC,CASSFGVASVEQYF
TRBJ1-3,NA,TRBV3-1/TRBV3-2,NA,TGTGCCAGCAGCCAAGTGGCCGTAAGTGGTGGAAACACCATATATTTT,CASSQVAVSGGNTIYF
TRBJ2-5,NA,TRBV5-1,TRBD1,TGCGCCAGCAGCTTGGGTACAGGGGGCTTACTACAAGAGACCCAGTACTTC,CASSLGTGGLLQETQYF
TRBJ2-1,NA,TRBV11-2,NA,TGTGCCAGCAGTTCACCCCGGAGCTCCTACAATGAGCAGTTCTTC,CASSSPRSSYNEQFF
TRBJ1-1,few,TRBV11-2,NA,TGTGCCAGCAGCCCAAGGCGGACAGCGAACACTGAAGCTTTCTTT,CASSPRRTANTEAFF
TRBJ1-1,few,TRBV2,NA,TGTGCCAGCAGTTGGACAAAGGACACTGAAGCTTTCTTT,CASSWTKDTEAFF
TRBJ2-1,once,TRBV7-3,TRBD2,TGTGCCAGCAGCTTAGCGGGAGGGGCCAATGAGCAGTTCTTC,CASSLAGGANEQFF
TRBJ1-4,NA,TRBV11-3,NA,TGTGCCAGCAGCTCATCCGGACAGCCTAATGAAAAACTGTTTTTT,CASSSSGQPNEKLFF
TRBJ1-1,NA,TRBV5-3,TRBD1,TGTGCCAGAAGCACCCGCGCGACGGAAGAAGGGGGCCGGACTGAAGCTTTCTTT,CARSTRATEEGGRTEAFF
TRBJ2-1,NA,TRBV19,TRBD2,TGTGCCAGTAGTCTAGCGGGGGTCTGGAATGAGCAGTTCTTC,CASSLAGVWNEQFF
TRBJ1-4,NA,TRBV7-9,TRBD1,TGTGCCAGCAGCTACCCGGACAGGGAATATAATGAAAAACTGTTTTTT,CASSYPDREYNEKLFF
TRBJ1-2,NA,TRBV27,TRBD1,TGTGCCAGCAGTTTTAGGGGACAGGTGAACTATGGCTACACCTTC,CASSFRGQVNYGYTF
TRBJ1-5,NA,TRBV12-3/TRBV12-4,NA,TGTGCCAGCAGTCCCAGACGGGTTCAGCCCCAGCATTTT,CASSPRRVQPQHF
TRBJ1-3,NA,TRBV20-1,NA,TGCAGTGCTAGTTACGGGGGCTCTGGAAACACCATATATTTT,CSASYGGSGNTIYF
TRBJ1-3,NA,TRBV20-1,NA,TGCAGTGCTAGTTCGGGGGCTGGAAACACCATATATTTT,CSASSGAGNTIYF
TRBJ2-7,NA,TRBV19,TRBD1,TGTGCCAGTAGACCGGGACAGGCGTTAGGCGAGCAGTACTTC,CASRPGQALGEQYF
TRBJ1-5,few,TRBV19,NA,TGTGCCAGTAGTTTGTTATCCGGGACAAGTAGCAATCAGCCCCAGCATTTT,CASSLLSGTSSNQPQHF
TRBJ2-7,NA,TRBV4-1,TRBD2,TGCGCCAGCAGGACAGAAGCGGGGGGGCCCTACGAGCAGTACTTC,CASRTEAGGPYEQYF
TRBJ2-1,NA,TRBV6-2/TRBV6-3,TRBD2,TGTGCCAGCAGTCTGGCGGGGGGTCCGGCGGATGGGGAGCAGTTCTTC,CASSLAGGPADGEQFF
TRBJ1-1,few,TRBV2,NA,TGTGCCAGCAGATCGAGAAGGGGGGGGAACACTGAAGCTTTCTTT,CASRSRRGGNTEAFF
TRBJ2-2,NA,TRBV19,NA,TGTGCCAGTAGTATCCCGGGGGGCAGGACCGGGGAGCTGTTTTTT,CASSIPGGRTGELFF